Listed below are T cell receptor beta chains from one sample, sequenced in a study of Graves' ophthalmopathy and Graves' hyperthyroidism. Each CDR3 protein is one row after TCRdb ran MiXCR on the multiplex PCR reads. The sample holds hundreds of thousands of distinct CDR3 sequences; roughly 50% are singletons and the top ten take around half. Sequenced input: peripheral blood. All receptors derive from an adult man with Graves' ophthalmopathy. Both conserved end residues are part of each CDR3. The D gene is left open where the match is weak. Size is omitted from some rows. Given values are once, few, many or a class for expanded clones.

clone_size d_call j_call v_call cdr3_nt cdr3_aa
. . TRBJ2-5 TRBV15 TGTGCCACCAGCAATACAGGGCCCCGGGAGACCCAGTACTTC CATSNTGPRETQYF
many TRBD1 TRBJ1-2 TRBV29-1 TGCAGCGTTGAACAGGGGGCAGGCTATGGCTACACCTTC CSVEQGAGYGYTF
. . TRBJ2-5 TRBV5-1 TGCGCCAGCAGCTTGTACCCCCTTTTCCGAGAGACCCAGTACTTC CASSLYPLFRETQYF
many . TRBJ2-5 TRBV29-1 TGCAGCGTTGATCAGGGCGGCGAGACCCAGTACTTC CSVDQGGETQYF
medium-sized . TRBJ1-6 TRBV25-1 TGTGCCAGCAGTGGTGGGGCATCACCCCTCCACTTT CASSGGASPLHF
. TRBD2 TRBJ2-2 TRBV12-3/TRBV12-4 TGTGCCAGCAGTGACGGACTAGCGGGAGAAAGTACCGGGGAGCTGTTTTTT CASSDGLAGESTGELFF
few . TRBJ2-5 TRBV2 TGTGCCAGCAGTGAGACTAGGGGAGAGACCCAGTACTTC CASSETRGETQYF
. . TRBJ1-3 TRBV5-1 TGCGCCAGCAGCTTGACCGGGACGAGCTCTGGAAACACCATATATTTT CASSLTGTSSGNTIYF
. . TRBJ1-5 TRBV19 TGTGCCACAGGACCGGTTCATAGCAATCAGTCCCAGCATTTT CATGPVHSNQSQHF
. . TRBJ1-1 TRBV6-5 TGTGCCAGCAGTCCTTACTCCCGGAACACTGAAGCTTTCTTT CASSPYSRNTEAFF
. TRBD2 TRBJ2-3 TRBV15 TGTGCCACCAGCAGAGATCAGGGACTAGCGGCCTTGTCTAGCACAGATACGCAGTATTTT CATSRDQGLAALSSTDTQYF
. . TRBJ2-2 TRBV7-2 TGTGCCAGCAGCTTTTCTAGCGACGGGGAGCTGTTTTTT CASSFSSDGELFF